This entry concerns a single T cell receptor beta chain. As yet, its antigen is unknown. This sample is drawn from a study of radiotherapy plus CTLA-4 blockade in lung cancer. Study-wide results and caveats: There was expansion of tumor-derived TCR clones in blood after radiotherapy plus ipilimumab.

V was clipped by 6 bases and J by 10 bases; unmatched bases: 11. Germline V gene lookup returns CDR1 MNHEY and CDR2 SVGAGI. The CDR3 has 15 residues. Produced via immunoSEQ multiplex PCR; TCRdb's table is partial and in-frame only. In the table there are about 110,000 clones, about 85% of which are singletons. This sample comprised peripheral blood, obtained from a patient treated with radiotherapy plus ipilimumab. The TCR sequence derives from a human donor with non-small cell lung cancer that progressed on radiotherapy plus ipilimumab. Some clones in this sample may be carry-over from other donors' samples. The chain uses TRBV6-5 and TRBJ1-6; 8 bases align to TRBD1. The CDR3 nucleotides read TGTGCCAGCAGCCCCCGGGACAGGTTTGGGTCACCCCTCCACTTT. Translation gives CASSPRDRFGSPLHF.